Described below is a single T cell receptor (beta chain) sequence and its context. Its antigen remains unknown. The sample is drawn from a study of shared clonotypes between healthy human individuals. Study information: CD4 naive and CD4 memory each took three plates per donor, while CD8 naive took two and CD8 memory one.

Study results and limitations: With a handful of donors compared, around 5% of naive CD4 clonotypes were shared.

The length of the CDR3 is 15 residues. CDR1 is SGDLS, CDR2 YYNGEE, per germline. Trimming took 4 bases from V and 0 from J; bases not matched to a gene: 3. Repertoires were generated with immunoSEQ multiplex PCR, while TCRdb's copy carries only in-frame clones and drops some. The sample holds around 1.1 million clones, 75% to 85% seen once. Sequenced sample: memory CD4+ T cells from PBMCs. Stated subset: CD45RA-negative fraction. The TCR sequence derives from a man between 18 and 35 years old in good health. Some clones in this sample may be carry-over from other donors' samples. The rearrangement uses TRBV9 and TRBJ1-5; 8 bases fit TRBD1. CDR3 sequence reads: CASSQTGDSNQPQHF. The CDR3 bases are TGTGCCAGCAGCCAGACAGGGGATAGCAATCAGCCCCAGCATTTT.